This T cell receptor (beta chain) was recovered during a study of CD8+CD57+ T cells in acquired aplastic anemia. Looking at the study overall: Mean yield of DNA from sorted CD4+ and CD8+ cells was approximately 3 ug.

Both TCR beta VDJ combination and CDR3 sequence profiling were carried out. Genomic DNA was the template for this profiling. A single record per CDR3 protein comes from TCRdb applying MiXCR to the reads. The table has 65,000 to 85,000 distinct CDR3 sequences, roughly half seen once. About this clonotype itself: One base away lies a much larger clone, so this may be a sequencing read error.

The receptor was isolated from a human donor in good health, serving as a control. The sequenced sample consisted of sorted CD4+, CD8+, or CD8+CD57+ T cells (not recorded which) from PBMCs.

DNA of the CDR3: TGTGCCAGCAGTCCACAGGGGAAATTGGCCTACGGGCAGTACTTC. Encoded protein: CASSPQGKLAYGQYF. V is TRBV6-1 and J is TRBJ2-7; 7 bases fit TRBD1. The V gene's germline CDR1 is MNHNS and CDR2 SASEGT. This CDR3 contains 15 residues.